These 10 T cell receptor beta chains originate from one sample sequenced in a study of CD8+ T cells in alopecia areata. Extracted RNA was reverse transcribed into cDNA, the sequencing template. Repertoires were generated with immunoSEQ multiplex PCR, while TCRdb's copy carries only in-frame clones and drops some. The data show 110,000 to 150,000 clones, roughly 50% seen once. Documented treatment: oral pan-JAK inhibitor, 5-10 mg twice daily. The source was CD8+ T cells sorted from blood, collected at week 4, from a patient treated with tofacitinib. Source of these receptors: a human donor with alopecia areata.

This clone was recorded once. The chain couples TRBV5-1 to TRBJ2-7; D may be TRBD1 (5 bases). Germline lookup yields CDR1 SGHRS and CDR2 YFSETQ. V lost 4 bases and J 7 bases, leaving 15 bases between the germline ends. The CDR3 is 13 residues long. Written as DNA, the CDR3 is TGCGCCAGCAGCCCGAGGACATCCGAGGAGCAGTACTTC. Translated: CASSPRTSEEQYF.

This clone has a handful of counts. This chain uses TRBV6-1 with TRBJ1-2; TRBD1 is a possible D gene (6 bases). V was cut by 3 bases and J by 5 bases, with 13 bases left in between. The CDR3 is 14 residues long. Germline CDR1 MNHNS, CDR2 SASEGT. The CDR3 DNA sequence: TGTGCCAGCAGTGAGAGGACAGCAGGATATGGCTACACCTTC. The encoded protein is CASSERTAGYGYTF.

V gene TRBV4-3 combines with J gene TRBJ2-5; TRBD1 aligns across 8 bases. The germline gives CDR1 LGHNA, CDR2 YSLEER. The V gene end was trimmed by 6 bases and the J gene end by 4 bases; junction bases not matched to a gene: 7. The CDR3 has 14 residues. For the CDR3, the DNA is TGCGCCAGCAGTCGTCTTACAGGGGGAGAGACCCAGTACTTC. The encoded protein is CASSRLTGGETQYF.

The chain couples TRBV9 to TRBJ2-7; 11 bases are shared with TRBD2. The J segment lost 7 bases and the V segment lost 3 bases, leaving 9 bases of the junction unmatched. This CDR3 has 15 residues. From germline, CDR1 is SGDLS and CDR2 YYNGEE. DNA of the CDR3: TGTGCCAGCAGCGCCCTTAGCGGGGGGGCTTGGGAGCAGTACTTC. Its translation is CASSALSGGAWEQYF.

This chain links TRBV15 with TRBJ2-7, with D possibly matching TRBD1 (6 bases). This CDR3 spans 13 amino acids. CDR1 is LNHNV, CDR2 YYDKDF, per germline (reference sequence). Trimming took off 4 bases at V and 3 bases at J, with 10 bases between the two ends. The DNA for the CDR3 is TGTGCCACCAGCAAGGGACATTTCTACGAGCAGTACTTC. Its protein product is CATSKGHFYEQYF.

The rearrangement uses TRBV30 and TRBJ1-5; no clear D. Germline CDR1 GTSNPN, CDR2 SVGIG (reference sequence). The CDR3 spans 14 residues. Trimming left V 5 bases short and J 0 bases short, with 11 bases between. CDR3 region: CAWGYENSNQPQHF. The CDR3 nucleotides are TGTGCCTGGGGGTATGAAAATAGCAATCAGCCCCAGCATTTT.

V usage is TRBV30 and J usage is TRBJ1-2, with 7 bases fitting TRBD1. Germline values: CDR1 GTSNPN, CDR2 SVGIG (reference sequence). This CDR3 is built from 13 residues. Losses at the gene ends were 7 bases for V and 4 bases for J; bases not matched to a gene: 9. CDR3 in DNA: TGTGCCTATACGACAGGGCGTCTCTATGGCTACACCTTC. Amino acid sequence: CAYTTGRLYGYTF.

The V and J genes are TRBV15 and TRBJ1-5; 7 bases fit TRBD1. J gave up 6 bases and V 0 bases, and 5 bases lay outside the gene matches. This CDR3 has 15 residues. Germline CDR1 is LNHNV and CDR2 is YYDKDF (reference sequence). The CDR3 here is CATSRETGSSQPQHF. The CDR3 nucleotides are TGTGCCACCAGCAGAGAGACAGGGTCGAGTCAGCCCCAGCATTTT.

This sequence joins TRBV19 and TRBJ1-3, with 7 bases aligning to TRBD1. J gave up 5 bases and V 6 bases, and 10 bases lay outside the gene matches. This CDR3 contains 15 residues. Germline V gene lookup returns CDR1 LNHDA and CDR2 SQIVND (reference sequence). In DNA form, the CDR3 reads TGTGCCAGTAGCGACACCGGACAGGAGAGAAACACCATATATTTT. Protein sequence: CASSDTGQERNTIYF.

The chain combines TRBV30 with TRBJ2-7; the match to TRBD2 covers 10 bases. Unmatched junction bases numbered 7, after V lost 0 bases and J lost 2 bases. CDR3 length: 16 residues. CDR1 is GTSNPN, CDR2 SVGIG, per germline (reference sequence). CDR3 protein: CAWSVLKRGGTYEQYF. CDR3 DNA: TGTGCCTGGAGTGTACTTAAGCGGGGGGGAACCTACGAGCAGTACTTC.